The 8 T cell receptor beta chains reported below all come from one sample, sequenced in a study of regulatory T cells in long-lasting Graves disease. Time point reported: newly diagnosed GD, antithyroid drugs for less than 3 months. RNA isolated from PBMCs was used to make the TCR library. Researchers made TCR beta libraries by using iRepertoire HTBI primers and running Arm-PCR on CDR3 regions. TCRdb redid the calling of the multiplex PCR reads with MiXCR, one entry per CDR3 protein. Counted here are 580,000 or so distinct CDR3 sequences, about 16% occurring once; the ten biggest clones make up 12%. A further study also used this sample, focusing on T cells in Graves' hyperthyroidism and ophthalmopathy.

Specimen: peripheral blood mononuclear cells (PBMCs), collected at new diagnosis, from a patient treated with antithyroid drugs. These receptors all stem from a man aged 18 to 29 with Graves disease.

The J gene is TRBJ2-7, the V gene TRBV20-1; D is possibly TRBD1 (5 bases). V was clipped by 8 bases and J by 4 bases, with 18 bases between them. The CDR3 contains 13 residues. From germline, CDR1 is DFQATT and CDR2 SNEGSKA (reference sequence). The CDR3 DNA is TGCAGTTACAGGCTAATGAAGGGTTACGAGCAGTACTTC. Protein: CSYRLMKGYEQYF.

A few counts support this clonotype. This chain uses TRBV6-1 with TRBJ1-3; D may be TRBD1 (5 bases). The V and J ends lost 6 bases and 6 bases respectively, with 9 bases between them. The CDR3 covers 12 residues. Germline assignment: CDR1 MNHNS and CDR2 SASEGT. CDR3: CASSSGANTIYF. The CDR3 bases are TGTGCCAGCAGCTCCGGGGCAAACACCATATATTTT.

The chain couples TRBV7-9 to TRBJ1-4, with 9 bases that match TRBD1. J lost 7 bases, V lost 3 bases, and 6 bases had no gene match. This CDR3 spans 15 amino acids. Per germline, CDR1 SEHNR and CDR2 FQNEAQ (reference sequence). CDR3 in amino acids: CASSLGDRDTEKLFF. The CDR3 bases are TGTGCCAGCAGCTTGGGGGACAGGGATACTGAAAAACTGTTTTTT.

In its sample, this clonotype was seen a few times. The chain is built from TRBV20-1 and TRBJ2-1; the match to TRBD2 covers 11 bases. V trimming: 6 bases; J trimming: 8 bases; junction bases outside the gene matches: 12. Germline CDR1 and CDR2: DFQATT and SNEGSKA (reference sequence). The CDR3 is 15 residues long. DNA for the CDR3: TGCAGTGCCACTACTAGCGGGAGAATCCTGGATGAGCAGTTCTTC. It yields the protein CSATTSGRILDEQFF.

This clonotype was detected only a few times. CDR3 in DNA: TGCAGTGCTAGAGATCCGGACACGAACAATCAGCCCCAGCATTTT. Protein sequence: CSARDPDTNNQPQHF. The chain recombines TRBV20-1 with TRBJ1-5; a weak D match, TRBD1 (5 bases). From germline, CDR1 is DFQATT and CDR2 SNEGSKA (reference sequence). V was trimmed by 0 bases and J by 3 bases, leaving 12 bases between them. The CDR3 extends over 15 amino acids.

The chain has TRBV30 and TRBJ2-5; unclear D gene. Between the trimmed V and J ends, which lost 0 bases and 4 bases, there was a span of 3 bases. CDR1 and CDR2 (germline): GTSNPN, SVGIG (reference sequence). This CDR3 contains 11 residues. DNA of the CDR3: TGTGCCTGGAGTGTACGAGAGACCCAGTACTTC. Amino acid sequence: CAWSVRETQYF.

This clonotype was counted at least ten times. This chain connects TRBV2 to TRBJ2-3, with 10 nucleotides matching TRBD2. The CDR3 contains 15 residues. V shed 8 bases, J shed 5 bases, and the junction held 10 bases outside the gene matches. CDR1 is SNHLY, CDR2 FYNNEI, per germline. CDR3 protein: CASATSGTYRDTQYF. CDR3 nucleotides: TGTGCCAGCGCCACTAGCGGGACTTACAGAGATACGCAGTATTTT. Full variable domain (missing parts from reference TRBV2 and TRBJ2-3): EPEVTQTPSHQVTQMGQEVILRCVPISNHLYFYWYRQILGQKVEFLVSFYNNEISEKSEIFDDQFSVERPDGSNFTLKIRSTKLEDSAMYFCASATSGTYRDTQYFGPGTRLTVL.

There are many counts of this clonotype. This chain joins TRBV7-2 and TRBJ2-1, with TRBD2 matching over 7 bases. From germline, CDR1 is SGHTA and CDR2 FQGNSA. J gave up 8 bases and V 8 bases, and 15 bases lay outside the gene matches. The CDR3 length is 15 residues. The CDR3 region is CASSRGGRLIHEQFF. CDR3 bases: TGTGCCAGCTCAAGGGGAGGGAGACTGATCCATGAGCAGTTCTTC.